This T cell receptor (beta chain) was profiled in a study of shared T cell receptors in the human thymus. Clones were read by immunoSEQ multiplex PCR, and TCRdb kept only the in-frame ones, dropping some. Of 640,000 or so clones listed, roughly 86% were seen once; the top ten hold 0.0094%. Germline CDR1 and CDR2: SNHLY and FYNNEI. The CDR3 is 15 residues long. With 1 base removed from V and 2 bases from J, the gap between germline ends came to 12 bases. The sample holds a few counts of this clone. This sample was shared with a second study, whose subject was human thymus T cells. Per that study: Repertoires from thymus and blood appeared to show biased V and J gene usage. Related research examined unrelated individuals and reported that their thymic repertoires overlapped highly.

The sample comprised thymocytes. The chain is built from TRBV2 and TRBJ2-7; D uncertain. This receptor was obtained from a boy in the first two years of life with a congenital heart defect. CDR3 DNA sequence: TGTGCCAGCAGTGAAGGGCAGAGGCCACCCTACGAGCAGTACTTC. Its protein product is CASSEGQRPPYEQYF. Full variable domain (remainder filled in from reference TRBV2 and TRBJ2-7): EPEVTQTPSHQVTQMGQEVILRCVPISNHLYFYWYRQILGQKVEFLVSFYNNEISEKSEIFDDQFSVERPDGSNFTLKIRSTKLEDSAMYFCASSEGQRPPYEQYFGPGTRLTVT.